The next 22 T cell receptor beta chains were all read from a single sample in a study of T-cell reconstitution after alpha-beta-depleted transplantation in children. Researchers prepared the TCRbeta library using unique molecular identifiers, the study reports. Via MiXCR, TCRdb re-called the PCR reads, giving one row per CDR3 protein. The table shows about 190,000 distinct CDR3 sequences, with roughly 10% occurring only once. The specimen comprised PBMCs, sampled before TCRalphabeta/CD19-depleted stem cell transplant. Receptors were obtained from a boy aged 2 to 9 with acute myeloid leukemia, due to receive a stem cell transplant.

Turning to this clonotype: This may stem from a read error, because a much larger clone lies one nucleotide away. The chain employs TRBV20-1 and TRBJ1-5, with D possibly matching TRBD1 (5 bases). Germline loops: CDR1 DFQATT, CDR2 SNEGSKA (reference sequence). The CDR3 totals 14 residues. CDR3 sequence: CCANPGGSNQPQHF. The CDR3 coding sequence is TGCTGTGCTAACCCCGGGGGGAGCAATCAGCCCCAGCATTTT.

The J gene is TRBJ2-7, the V gene TRBV28; 9 bases align to TRBD1. This CDR3 is 15 amino acids long. J lost 2 bases, V lost 6 bases, and 8 bases had no gene match. Germline lookup yields CDR1 MDHEN and CDR2 SYDVKM. CDR3 in DNA: TGTGCCAGCAGCCGAGGACAGGGGTTCCCCTACGAGCAGTACTTC. Translation gives CASSRGQGFPYEQYF. Together with reference TRBV28 and TRBJ2-7, the CDR3 gives the full variable domain: DVKVTQSSRYLVKRTGEKVFLECVQDMDHENMFWYRQDPGLGLRLIYFSYDVKMKEKGDIPEGYSVSREKKERFSLILESASTNQTSMYLCASSRGQGFPYEQYFGPGTRLTVT.

This clonotype was counted ten times or more. V and J are TRBV7-6 and TRBJ2-1; 7 nucleotides agree with TRBD2. This CDR3 region has 13 residues. With V trimmed by 4 bases and J by 4 bases, 1 base remained unmatched. Germline CDR1 SGHVS, CDR2 FNYEAQ. CDR3 coding DNA: TGTGCCAGCAGCTGGGGACTATACAATGAGCAGTTCTTC. Its protein product is CASSWGLYNEQFF.

This clonotype was recorded many times. The chain employs TRBV7-3 and TRBJ1-3; D gene unclear. Germline V gene sequence: CDR1 SGHTA, CDR2 FQGTGA. V lost 5 bases and J lost 1, with 6 bases in between. The CDR3 runs to 13 residues. CDR3: CASSTDSGNTIYF. The CDR3 DNA is TGTGCCAGCAGCACAGATTCTGGAAACACCATATATTTT.

In DNA form, the CDR3 reads TGTGCCAGCACCCAGCTGAGCACTGAAGCTTTCTTT. This gives the protein CASTQLSTEAFF. V usage is TRBV28 and J usage is TRBJ1-1; D remains ambiguous. Germline CDR1 reads MDHEN; CDR2 reads SYDVKM. The CDR3 is made up of 12 amino acids. V was cut by 7 bases and J by 4 bases, with 10 bases left in between.

This clonotype was counted many times. The chain couples TRBV29-1 to TRBJ2-1; maybe TRBD1 (6 bases). The germline V gene has CDR1 SQVTM and CDR2 ANQGSEA. CDR3 length equals 15 residues. V dropped 6 bases and J dropped 0 bases, with 15 bases sitting between them. In DNA form, the CDR3 reads TGCAGCGTACAACAGGGATTTAGCTCCTACAATGAGCAGTTCTTC. This sequence encodes CSVQQGFSSYNEQFF.

This clonotype was observed at least ten times. This chain's CDR3 is CASSLRQGVHEQFF. The DNA for the CDR3 is TGTGCCAGCAGTTTACGTCAGGGGGTGCATGAGCAGTTCTTC. The rearrangement uses TRBV27 and TRBJ2-1, with 7 bases matching TRBD1. The trim removed 2 bases at V and 8 bases at J, leaving 6 bases unmatched. Per the germline V gene, CDR1 is MNHEY and CDR2 is SMNVEV (reference sequence). CDR3 size: 14 residues.

This clonotype was seen repeatedly, ten times or more. The rearrangement uses TRBV6-4 and TRBJ2-2, with TRBD2 matching 8 bases. The CDR3 is 16 amino acids. The germline V gene encodes CDR1 MRHNA and CDR2 SNTAGT. The ends lost 5 bases at V and 3 bases at J; junction bases unmatched: 8. The chain's CDR3 is CASSQSGGADTGELFF. CDR3 coding DNA: TGTGCCAGCAGTCAGTCCGGGGGGGCGGACACCGGGGAGCTGTTTTTT.

This chain joins TRBV18 and TRBJ2-1; no clear D gene. CDR3 size: 19 residues. The V gene's germline CDR1 is KGHSH and CDR2 LQKENI. Trimming took 0 bases from V and 4 from J, leaving 22 bases between them. The CDR3 is CASSPPSRDEFLIYNEQFF. The DNA for the CDR3 is TGTGCCAGCTCACCACCAAGTCGCGACGAGTTCTTGATATACAATGAGCAGTTCTTC.

Ten or more counts support this clonotype. The chain employs TRBV10-3 and TRBJ1-3, with unresolved D. Per the germline V gene, CDR1 is ENHRY and CDR2 is SYGVKD. The CDR3 totals 15 residues. The ends were cut back, 2 bases at V and 2 bases at J, with 10 bases in the middle. The CDR3 DNA follows: TGTGCCATCAGTGAGCAGGAGACTGCTGGAAACACCATATATTTT. Translation gives CAISEQETAGNTIYF.

Many counts were recorded for this clonotype. The gene calls are TRBV6-1 and TRBJ2-2; 12 bases agree with TRBD1. CDR1 MNHNS and CDR2 SASEGT come from the germline V gene. CDR3 length equals 17 residues. V lost 6 bases to trimming and J lost 6 bases; unmatched junction nucleotides: 11. The CDR3 protein is CASRGQGAGAVAGELFF. The CDR3 DNA follows: TGTGCCAGCAGGGGACAGGGGGCTGGAGCAGTAGCCGGGGAGCTGTTTTTT.

This clonotype was seen many times. Written as DNA, the CDR3 is TGCGCCAGCAGCCGGAGCCAAGAGACCCAGTACTTC. Its protein product is CASSRSQETQYF. The gene calls are TRBV5-1 and TRBJ2-5; no clear D gene. This CDR3 is 12 amino acids long. The V end was cut by 4 bases, the J end by 1 base, with 5 bases between. Per germline, CDR1 SGHRS and CDR2 YFSETQ.

This clonotype appeared many times. The rearrangement uses TRBV7-3 and TRBJ2-1; 14 positions match TRBD2. CDR3 size: 17 residues. Per the germline V gene, CDR1 is SGHTA and CDR2 is FQGTGA. Losses at the gene ends were 2 bases for V and 6 bases for J; bases not matched to a gene: 6. The chain's CDR3 is CASSLGAGTSGGNEQFF. As DNA, the CDR3 is TGTGCCAGCAGCTTAGGGGCCGGGACTAGCGGGGGCAATGAGCAGTTCTTC.

This clonotype was recorded once. This chain connects TRBV10-1 to TRBJ2-2; no firm D call. Trimming cost V 2 bases and J 5 bases, with 0 bases left between them. Germline CDR1 WNHNN, CDR2 SYGVQD (reference sequence). This CDR3 region has 11 residues. CDR3 sequence (DNA): TGCGCCAGCAGTGAGACCGGGGAGCTGTTTTTT. This sequence encodes CASSETGELFF.

As DNA, the CDR3 is TGTGCCAGCAGCTTAGTTGATAAACCGCAGCGCAGCACTTTGAACACTGAAGCTTTCTTT. Protein: CASSLVDKPQRSTLNTEAFF. This rearrangement joins TRBV11-1 to TRBJ1-1, with D uncertain. The ends were cut back, 1 base at V and 0 bases at J, with 24 bases in the middle. In germline, CDR1 is SGHAT, CDR2 FQDESV (reference sequence). The CDR3 sequence is 20 residues long.

This clonotype has ten or more counts. The gene calls are TRBV4-1 and TRBJ1-2; no clear D. V lost 1 base and J lost 2, with 14 bases in between. CDR1 and CDR2 from the germline V gene are MGHRA and YSYEKL. The CDR3 spans 16 residues. The CDR3 protein is CASSQARGMKNYGYTF. The DNA of the CDR3 is TGCGCCAGCAGCCAAGCCAGAGGCATGAAGAACTATGGCTACACCTTC.

This clonotype was counted many times. The chain joins TRBV12-5 to TRBJ2-1; 12 nucleotides align to TRBD2. The CDR3 length is 15 residues. V was pared by 6 bases and J by 2 bases, with 2 bases of the junction left unmatched. The germline V gene has CDR1 LGHNT and CDR2 FRNRAP. This chain's CDR3 is CASGPSGRAYNEQFF. In DNA form, the CDR3 reads TGTGCTAGTGGACCTAGCGGGAGGGCCTACAATGAGCAGTTCTTC.

The table lists this clonotype with a few counts. Germline and junction disagree at one end, which may indicate a read error. The chain links TRBV20-1 to TRBJ2-1; TRBD2 matches at 13 bases. The CDR3 extends over 16 amino acids. CDR1 and CDR2 from the germline V gene are DFQATT and SNEGSKA (reference sequence). The CDR3 DNA is TGCTGTGCTAGTGGGGGACTAGCGGGACGCTACAATGAGCAGTTCTTC. Encoded protein: CCASGGLAGRYNEQFF.

In its sample, this clonotype was seen many times. V and J are TRBV11-2 and TRBJ1-2; D perhaps matches TRBD1 (6 bases). The ends were cut back, 3 bases at V and 4 bases at J, with 15 bases in the middle. There are 15 residues in the CDR3. CDR1 and CDR2 from the germline V gene are SGHAT and FQNNGV. The CDR3 reads CASSLGADIFYGYTF. CDR3 DNA: TGTGCCAGCAGCTTGGGGGCAGACATTTTCTATGGCTACACCTTC.

In its sample, this clonotype was seen many times. The chain has TRBV7-6 and TRBJ1-1, with D hard to call. Germline CDR1 SGHVS, CDR2 FNYEAQ. V lost 1 base and J lost 1, with 7 bases in between. This CDR3 contains 14 residues. The CDR3 is CASSLVRGNTEAFF. In DNA form, the CDR3 reads TGTGCCAGCAGCTTAGTTCGGGGGAACACTGAAGCTTTCTTT.

This clonotype was counted at least ten times. This chain joins TRBV6-1 and TRBJ2-3; the D gene is possibly TRBD2 (6 bases). The CDR3 consists of 16 residues. V lost 5 bases to trimming and J lost 6 bases, with 21 bases between them. Germline V gene lookup returns CDR1 MNHNS and CDR2 SASEGT. The CDR3 DNA follows: TGTGCCAGCAGTCCCCCCTTGGCGGGATATGGGGATACGCAGTATTTT. Translating it yields CASSPPLAGYGDTQYF.

The table lists this clonotype with many counts. The V gene is TRBV6-4, the J gene TRBJ2-1; the match to TRBD1 covers 9 bases. Losses at the gene ends were 9 bases for V and 4 bases for J; bases not matched to a gene: 13. The CDR3 is made up of 16 amino acids. Germline V lookup: CDR1 MRHNA, CDR2 SNTAGT. CDR3: CASMSSPGQGYNEQFF. CDR3 nucleotide sequence: TGTGCCAGTATGTCCTCCCCCGGACAGGGGTACAATGAGCAGTTCTTC.